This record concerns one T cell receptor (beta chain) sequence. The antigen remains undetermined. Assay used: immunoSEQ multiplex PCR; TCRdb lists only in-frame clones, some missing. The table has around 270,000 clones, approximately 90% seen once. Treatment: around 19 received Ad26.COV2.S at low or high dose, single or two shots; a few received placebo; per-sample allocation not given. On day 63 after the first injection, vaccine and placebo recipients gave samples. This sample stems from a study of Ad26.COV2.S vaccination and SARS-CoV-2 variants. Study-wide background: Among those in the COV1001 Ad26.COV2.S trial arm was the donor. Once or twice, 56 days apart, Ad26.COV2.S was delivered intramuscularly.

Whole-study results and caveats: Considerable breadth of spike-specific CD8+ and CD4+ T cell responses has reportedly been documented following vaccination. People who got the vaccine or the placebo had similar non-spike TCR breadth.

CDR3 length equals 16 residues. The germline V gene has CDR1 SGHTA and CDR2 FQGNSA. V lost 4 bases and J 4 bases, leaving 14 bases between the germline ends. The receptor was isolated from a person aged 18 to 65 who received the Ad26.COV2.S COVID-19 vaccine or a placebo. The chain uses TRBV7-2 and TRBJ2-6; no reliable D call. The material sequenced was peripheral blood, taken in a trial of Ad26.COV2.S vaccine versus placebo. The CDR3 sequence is CASSSQPLGGANVLTF. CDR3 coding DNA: TGTGCCAGCAGCTCCCAACCATTAGGAGGGGCCAACGTCCTGACTTTC.